These 22 T cell receptor beta chains were all obtained from the same sample, sequenced in a study of cytomegalovirus exposure and HLA in healthy donors. The PCR used 60 Vbeta and 13 Jbeta primers. TCRdb keeps only in-frame clones here, not all; method: immunoSEQ multiplex PCR. Of about 35,000 clones listed, roughly 88% are singletons. Sequenced: PBMCs. These receptors all come from a woman under 30 in good health and CMV-seronegative.

This clone was seen just once. V is TRBV5-1 and J is TRBJ2-3; weak D call: TRBD1 (6 bases). CDR1 is SGHRS and CDR2 is YFSETQ in the germline V gene. This CDR3 contains 13 residues. V lost 5 bases to trimming and J lost 3 bases, with 10 bases between them. The CDR3 loop reads CASSQGSTDTQYF. The DNA of the CDR3 is TGCGCCAGCAGTCAGGGGAGTACAGATACGCAGTATTTT.

The V gene is TRBV5-1, the J gene TRBJ2-4, with TRBD2 matching over 10 bases. The V segment lost 4 bases and the J segment 6 bases; nucleotides outside the gene matches: 13. The CDR3 sequence is 17 residues long. In germline, CDR1 is SGHRS, CDR2 YFSETQ. The DNA of the CDR3 is TGCGCCAGCAGCCTACGAGGGCCTAGCGGGGGTGGAAACATTCAGTACTTC. Translating gives CASSLRGPSGGGNIQYF.

J is TRBJ2-5 and V is TRBV30; TRBD2 aligns across 11 bases. After removal of 1 base from V and 7 bases from J, the junction contained 8 bases not matched to a gene. The CDR3 loop spans 15 amino acids. The germline V gene has CDR1 GTSNPN and CDR2 SVGIG (reference sequence). CDR3 DNA sequence: TGTGCCTGGAGTGGACTAGCGGGGTCCTATGGGACCCAGTACTTC. Protein product: CAWSGLAGSYGTQYF.

V usage is TRBV14 and J usage is TRBJ2-1, with TRBD2 matching over 9 bases. The V segment lost 3 bases and the J segment 12 bases; nucleotides outside the gene matches: 12. From germline, CDR1 is SGHDN and CDR2 FVKESK. The CDR3 consists of 15 residues. The CDR3 DNA follows: TGTGCCAGCAGCCAGCCCGGTGCGGGGGGGACCGTGCAGTTCTTC. Amino acids: CASSQPGAGGTVQFF.

The V and J genes are TRBV9 and TRBJ2-7, with 10 bases lining up with TRBD2. CDR1 and CDR2 (germline): SGDLS, YYNGEE. V trimming: 4 bases; J trimming: 0 bases; junction bases outside the gene matches: 4. This CDR3 is built from 15 residues. As DNA, the CDR3 is TGTGCCAGCAGCACAGGGACTAGCGACTCCTACGAGCAGTACTTC. Translated, it gives CASSTGTSDSYEQYF. The whole variable domain, filled in from reference TRBV9 and TRBJ2-7, reads DSGVTQTPKHLITATGQRVTLRCSPRSGDLSVYWYQQSLDQGLQFLIQYYNGEERAKGNILERFSAQQFPDLHSELNLSSLELGDSALYFCASSTGTSDSYEQYFGPGTRLTVT.

The V and J genes are TRBV19 and TRBJ2-1; 7 bases fit TRBD1. Germline lookup yields CDR1 LNHDA and CDR2 SQIVND (reference sequence). The CDR3 is made up of 15 amino acids. V trimming: 3 bases; J trimming: 4 bases; junction bases outside the gene matches: 6. The CDR3 sequence: CASSMLGGGYNEQFF. The CDR3 nucleotides are TGTGCCAGTAGTATGTTAGGGGGCGGATACAATGAGCAGTTCTTC.

V gene TRBV15 combines with J gene TRBJ1-2, with 8 bases matching TRBD1. Germline V lookup: CDR1 LNHNV, CDR2 YYDKDF (reference sequence). The CDR3 runs to 16 residues. V was clipped by 4 bases and J by 3 bases; unmatched bases: 10. The CDR3 DNA reads TGTGCCACCAGCATCCGGGACAGGCTTCCCGACTATGGCTACACCTTC. Amino acid sequence: CATSIRDRLPDYGYTF. The entire variable domain, with the rest obtained from reference TRBV15 and TRBJ1-2, is as follows: DAMVIQNPRYQVTQFGKPVTLSCSQTLNHNVMYWYQQKSSQAPKLLFHYYDKDFNNEADTPDNFQSRRPNTSFCFLDIRSPGLGDTAMYLCATSIRDRLPDYGYTFGSGTRLTVV.

The chain couples TRBV5-8 to TRBJ2-2, with a possible D match to TRBD1 (5 bases). The CDR3 length is 18 residues. V dropped 5 bases and J dropped 0 bases, with 20 bases sitting between them. Germline CDR1 is SGHTS and CDR2 is YDEGEE. CDR3: CASRYYGHFLANTGELFF. For the CDR3, the DNA is TGTGCCAGCAGATATTACGGACACTTCCTCGCGAACACCGGGGAGCTGTTTTTT. The entire variable domain, with the rest obtained from reference TRBV5-8 and TRBJ2-2, is as follows: EAGVTQSPTHLIKTRGQQATLRCSPISGHTSVYWYQQALGLGLQFLLWYDEGEERNRGNFPPRFSGRQFPNYSSELNVNALELEDSALYLCASRYYGHFLANTGELFFGEGSRLTVL.

The chain combines TRBV7-2 with TRBJ2-3; D gene ambiguous. V was clipped by 5 bases and J by 4 bases, with 13 bases between them. The CDR3 extends over 14 amino acids. From germline, CDR1 is SGHTA and CDR2 FQGNSA. CDR3 residues: CASSPPGRSDTQYF. DNA for the CDR3: TGTGCCAGCAGCCCGCCTGGTAGATCAGATACGCAGTATTTT.

This sequence joins TRBV4-1 and TRBJ2-3, with TRBD1 identical over 10 bases. V shed 1 base, J shed 6 bases, and the junction held 4 bases outside the gene matches. Germline lookup yields CDR1 MGHRA and CDR2 YSYEKL. The CDR3 consists of 15 residues. CDR3 sequence reads: CASSQGTGGSDTQYF. CDR3 nucleotide sequence: TGCGCCAGCAGCCAAGGGACAGGGGGATCTGATACGCAGTATTTT.

This chain links TRBV4-3 with TRBJ2-3; 7 positions match TRBD1. Germline assignment: CDR1 LGHNA and CDR2 YSLEER. The length of the CDR3 is 15 residues. The ends lost 3 bases at V and 5 bases at J; junction bases unmatched: 8. The CDR3 is CASSHRQGRGDTQYF. The CDR3 DNA follows: TGCGCCAGCAGCCACCGACAGGGTCGAGGAGATACGCAGTATTTT.

The sample holds a few counts of this clone. This sequence joins TRBV27 and TRBJ2-1, with 9 bases aligning to TRBD1. The V gene's germline CDR1 is MNHEY and CDR2 SMNVEV (reference sequence). V shed 7 bases and J 7 bases; nucleotides not matched to a gene: 8. This CDR3 contains 14 residues. The CDR3 DNA reads as TGTGCCAGCATTATTTCGACAGGGGGTAATGAGCAGTTCTTC. Protein sequence: CASIISTGGNEQFF.

The V call is TRBV6-5, the J call TRBJ1-5, with no clear D. V shed 6 bases and J shed 0 bases, with 6 bases lying between them. Germline CDR1 is MNHEY and CDR2 is SVGAGI. This CDR3 is 13 amino acids long. CDR3 loop: CASRGLSNQPQHF. The CDR3 DNA reads as TGTGCCAGCAGGGGCCTTAGCAATCAGCCCCAGCATTTT.

The gene calls are TRBV9 and TRBJ2-3; TRBD1 might be the D (5 bases). The CDR3 totals 16 residues. Looked up from germline, CDR1 is SGDLS and CDR2 is YYNGEE. Trimming took 0 bases from V and 4 from J, leaving 15 bases between them. This CDR3 reads CASSVGGLGPSDTQYF. The CDR3, as DNA: TGTGCCAGCAGCGTAGGGGGCCTGGGGCCCTCAGATACGCAGTATTTT.

This sequence joins TRBV30 and TRBJ2-5; 7 bases are a match to TRBD2. The J call may be faulty, since TRBJ2-7 better matches the DNA end. Germline-derived CDR1 and CDR2 are GTSNPN and SVGIG (reference sequence). The CDR3 loop spans 13 amino acids. DNA for the CDR3: TGTGCCTGGAGTGCGCAGCGGGACCACGAGCAGTACTTC. Protein: CAWSAQRDHEQYF.

This chain uses TRBV19 with TRBJ1-1, with TRBD1 as a possible D gene (5 bases). V was shortened by 3 bases and J by 5 bases, with 13 bases between the two germline ends. Per the germline V gene, CDR1 is LNHDA and CDR2 is SQIVND (reference sequence). The CDR3 extends over 14 amino acids. The CDR3 nucleotides are TGTGCCAGTAGTATCGGGGGGGGAGGGACTGAAGCTTTCTTT. This encodes CASSIGGGGTEAFF. Full variable domain (outside the CDR3, taken from reference TRBV19 and TRBJ1-1): DGGITQSPKYLFRKEGQNVTLSCEQNLNHDAMYWYRQDPGQGLRLIYYSQIVNDFQKGDIAEGYSVSREKKESFPLTVTSAQKNPTAFYLCASSIGGGGTEAFFGQGTRLTVV.

V and J are TRBV6-6 and TRBJ1-2; TRBD1 aligns across 7 bases. Losses at the gene ends were 0 bases for V and 4 bases for J; bases not matched to a gene: 8. Germline V gene sequence: CDR1 MNHNY, CDR2 SVGAGI (reference sequence). This CDR3 is built from 16 residues. CDR3 bases: TGTGCCAGCAGTTACTCGCAAGGGGGCGCGAGCTATGGCTACACCTTC. Translating gives CASSYSQGGASYGYTF.

This chain uses TRBV6-1 with TRBJ2-7, with 7 nucleotides matching TRBD1. Germline V gives CDR1 MNHNS, CDR2 SASEGT. V shed 2 bases and J 4 bases; nucleotides not matched to a gene: 8. The CDR3 is 15 residues long. The chain's CDR3 is CASSEIQGSRYEQYF. As DNA, the CDR3 is TGTGCCAGCAGTGAAATACAGGGGTCCAGGTACGAGCAGTACTTC.

The CDR3: CASSVNGGVTEAFF. The DNA for the CDR3 is TGTGCCAGCAGCGTAAATGGGGGCGTCACTGAAGCTTTCTTT. The chain employs TRBV7-6 and TRBJ1-1, with D possibly being TRBD1 (6 bases). The CDR3 sequence is 14 residues long. V lost 5 bases and J lost 4, with 14 bases in between. In germline, CDR1 is SGHVS, CDR2 FNYEAQ.

This chain links TRBV14 with TRBJ1-1, with unresolved D. This CDR3 has 14 amino acids. Between the trimmed V and J ends, which lost 4 bases and 3 bases, there was a span of 12 bases. Germline-derived CDR1 and CDR2 are SGHDN and FVKESK. The CDR3 region is CASSPSISDTEAFF. The DNA of the CDR3 is TGTGCCAGCAGCCCAAGTATCAGTGACACTGAAGCTTTCTTT.

The V call is TRBV28, the J call TRBJ2-1; the match to TRBD2 covers 13 bases. CDR3 length: 16 residues. J lost 8 bases, V lost 2 bases, and 6 bases had no gene match. The germline V gene has CDR1 MDHEN and CDR2 SYDVKM. The chain's CDR3 is CASSLPRTSGSDEQFF. The CDR3, as DNA: TGTGCCAGCAGTTTACCAAGGACTAGCGGGAGCGATGAGCAGTTCTTC.

J is TRBJ2-4 and V is TRBV9, with 9 positions matching TRBD2. Germline V gene sequence: CDR1 SGDLS, CDR2 YYNGEE. The V and J ends lost 4 bases and 0 bases, in that order; junction bases with no gene match: 14. This CDR3 contains 19 residues. CDR3 loop: CASSPRLAAYPLAKNIQYF. CDR3 in DNA: TGTGCCAGCAGCCCCAGACTAGCGGCCTACCCTCTAGCCAAAAACATTCAGTACTTC. Full variable domain (remainder filled in from reference TRBV9 and TRBJ2-4): DSGVTQTPKHLITATGQRVTLRCSPRSGDLSVYWYQQSLDQGLQFLIQYYNGEERAKGNILERFSAQQFPDLHSELNLSSLELGDSALYFCASSPRLAAYPLAKNIQYFGAGTRLSVL.